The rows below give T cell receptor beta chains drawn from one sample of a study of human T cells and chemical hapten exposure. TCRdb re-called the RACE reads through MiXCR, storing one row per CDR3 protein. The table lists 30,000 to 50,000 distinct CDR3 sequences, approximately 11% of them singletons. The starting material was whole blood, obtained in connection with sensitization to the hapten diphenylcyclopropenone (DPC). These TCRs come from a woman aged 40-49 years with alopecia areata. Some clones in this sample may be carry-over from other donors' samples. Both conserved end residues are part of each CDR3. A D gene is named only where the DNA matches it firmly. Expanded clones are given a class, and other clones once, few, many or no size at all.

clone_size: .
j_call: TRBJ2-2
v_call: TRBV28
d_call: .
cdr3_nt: TGTGCCAGCACCCCTGGGGGAGGATCGAACACCGGGGAGCTGTTTTTT
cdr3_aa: CASTPGGGSNTGELFF

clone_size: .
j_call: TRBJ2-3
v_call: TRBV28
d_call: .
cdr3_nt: TGTGCCAGCAGTTCACAATTGGCGACGCAGTATTTT
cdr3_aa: CASSSQLATQYF

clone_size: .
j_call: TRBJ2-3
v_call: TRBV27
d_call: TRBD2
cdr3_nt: TGTGCCAGCAGTTTGGGACTAGCGGGGCAGGATACGCAGTATTTT
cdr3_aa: CASSLGLAGQDTQYF

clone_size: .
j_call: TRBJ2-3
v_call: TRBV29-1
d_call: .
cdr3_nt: TGCAGCGTTGAAGGCGGCTGGGACCGCACAGATACGCAGTATTTT
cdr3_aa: CSVEGGWDRTDTQYF

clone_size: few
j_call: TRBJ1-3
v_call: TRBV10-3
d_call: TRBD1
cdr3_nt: TGTGCCATCGGGGGGACAGGAGACTCTGGAAACACCATATATTTT
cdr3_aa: CAIGGTGDSGNTIYF

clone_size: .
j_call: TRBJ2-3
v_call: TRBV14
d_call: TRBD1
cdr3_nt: TGTGCCAGCAGTCCGGACAGGAGTCTGCGTCTAGATACGCAGTATTTT
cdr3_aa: CASSPDRSLRLDTQYF

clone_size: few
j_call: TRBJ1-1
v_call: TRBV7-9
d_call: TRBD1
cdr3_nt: TGTGCCAGCAGCCCAGGACAGGCCGCCACTGAAGCTTTCTTT
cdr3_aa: CASSPGQAATEAFF

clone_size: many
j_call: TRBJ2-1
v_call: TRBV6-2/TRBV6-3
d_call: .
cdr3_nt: TGTGCCAGCAGTTCTCAGGGTGGGGGGTTCTTC
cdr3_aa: CASSSQGGGFF

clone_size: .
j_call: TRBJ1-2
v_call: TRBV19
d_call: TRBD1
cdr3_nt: TGTGCCAGTAGTACCTCAGGGGGCGGAGGCTACACCTTC
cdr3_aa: CASSTSGGGGYTF

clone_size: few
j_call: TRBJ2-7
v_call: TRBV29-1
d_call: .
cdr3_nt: TGCAGCGTTGTGACAGGGGAGGGATACGAGCAGTACTTC
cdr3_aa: CSVVTGEGYEQYF

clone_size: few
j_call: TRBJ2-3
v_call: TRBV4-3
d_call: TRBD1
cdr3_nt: TGCGCCAGCAGCCTAGCCGGGACAGCAGCAGATACGCAGTATTTT
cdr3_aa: CASSLAGTAADTQYF

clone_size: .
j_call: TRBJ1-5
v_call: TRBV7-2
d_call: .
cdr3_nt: TGTGCCAGCAGCCTACAACCGAATCAGCCCCAGCATTTT
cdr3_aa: CASSLQPNQPQHF

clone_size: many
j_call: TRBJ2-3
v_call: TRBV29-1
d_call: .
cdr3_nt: TGCAGCGTTGCCGTCCTCCTGAGCACAGATACGCAGTATTTT
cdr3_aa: CSVAVLLSTDTQYF

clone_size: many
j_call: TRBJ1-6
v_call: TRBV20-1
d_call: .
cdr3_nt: TGCAGTGCTAGACCCCCGGGGAGGCCCCGAACCGGGGGCTCACCCCTCCACTTT
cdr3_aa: CSARPPGRPRTGGSPLHF

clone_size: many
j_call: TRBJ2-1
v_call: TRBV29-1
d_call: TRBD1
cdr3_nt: TGCAGCGGCGAATCACAGGGGAGTGAGCAGTTCTTC
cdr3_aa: CSGESQGSEQFF

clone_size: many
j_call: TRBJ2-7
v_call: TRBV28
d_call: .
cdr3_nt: TGTGCCAGCTTGGGCAGCAAATACGAGCAGTACTTC
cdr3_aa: CASLGSKYEQYF

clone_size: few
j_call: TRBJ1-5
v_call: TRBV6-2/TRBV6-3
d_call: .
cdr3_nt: TGTGCCAGCAGGGCCTCGGGCAATCAGCCCCAGCATTTT
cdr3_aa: CASRASGNQPQHF

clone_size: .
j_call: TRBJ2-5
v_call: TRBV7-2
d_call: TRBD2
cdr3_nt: TGTGCCAGCAGCTTGACTAGCGGGGTCCAAGAGACCCAGTACTTC
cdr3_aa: CASSLTSGVQETQYF

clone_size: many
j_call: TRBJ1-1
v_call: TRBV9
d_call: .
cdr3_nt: TGTGCCAGCAGCCTCCCAGGTGGCACTGAAGCTTTCTTT
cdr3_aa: CASSLPGGTEAFF

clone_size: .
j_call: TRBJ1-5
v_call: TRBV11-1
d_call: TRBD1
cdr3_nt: TGTGCCAGCAGCTTAGCTGGGACAGGGCCGTGCGGCAATCAGCCCCAGCATTTT
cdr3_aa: CASSLAGTGPCGNQPQHF

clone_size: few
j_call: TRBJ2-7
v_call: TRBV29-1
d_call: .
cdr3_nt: TGCAGCGTTGAAAGCGGTGTAGGGGAGCAGTACTTC
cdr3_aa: CSVESGVGEQYF

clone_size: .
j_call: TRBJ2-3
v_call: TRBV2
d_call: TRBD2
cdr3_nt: TGTGCCGGGACTAGCGGGGACATTGATACGCAGTATTTT
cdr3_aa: CAGTSGDIDTQYF

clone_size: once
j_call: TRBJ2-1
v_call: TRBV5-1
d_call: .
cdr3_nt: TGCGCCAGCAGTTTCCGGGGTAGTGAGCAGTTCTTC
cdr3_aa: CASSFRGSEQFF

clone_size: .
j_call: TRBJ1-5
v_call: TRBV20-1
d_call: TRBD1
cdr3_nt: TGCAGTGCACCTAATACGGGGGACAGATCAATCAGGCCCCAGCATTTT
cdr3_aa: CSAPNTGDRSIRPQHF

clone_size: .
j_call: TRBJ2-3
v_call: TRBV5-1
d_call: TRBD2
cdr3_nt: TGCGCCAGCAGAACTAGCGGGGCCACAGATACGCAGTATTTT
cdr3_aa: CASRTSGATDTQYF

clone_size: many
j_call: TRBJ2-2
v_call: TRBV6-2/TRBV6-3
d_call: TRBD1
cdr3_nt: TGTGCCAGCAGTTACTCCGGGACAGGGATTACGGACGGGGAGCTGTTTTTT
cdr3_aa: CASSYSGTGITDGELFF

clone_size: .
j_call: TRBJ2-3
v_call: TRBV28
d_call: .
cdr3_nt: TGTGCCAGCAGTTTGGGGGCTACTAGCACAGATACGCAGTATTTT
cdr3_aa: CASSLGATSTDTQYF

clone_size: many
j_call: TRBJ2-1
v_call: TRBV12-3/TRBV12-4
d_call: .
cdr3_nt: TGTGCCAGCAGCCATAGCTCCGGTGAGCAGTTCTTC
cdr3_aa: CASSHSSGEQFF

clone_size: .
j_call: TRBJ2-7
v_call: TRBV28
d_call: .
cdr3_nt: TGTGCCAGCAGTCCGTGGGACCGAAGCTCCTACGAGCAGTACTTC
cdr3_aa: CASSPWDRSSYEQYF

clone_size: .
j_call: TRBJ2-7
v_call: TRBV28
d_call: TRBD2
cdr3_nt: TGTGCCAGCACTAGCGGGCTTGGGCTCTACGAGCAGTACTTC
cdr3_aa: CASTSGLGLYEQYF

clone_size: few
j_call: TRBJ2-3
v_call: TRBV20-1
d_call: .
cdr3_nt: TGCAGTGCTAGAATACGACGCACAGATACGCAGTATTTT
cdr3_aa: CSARIRRTDTQYF

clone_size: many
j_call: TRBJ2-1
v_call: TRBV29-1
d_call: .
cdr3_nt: TGCAGCGTTGATAGAGGGGGAAGTGAGCAGTTCTTC
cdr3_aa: CSVDRGGSEQFF

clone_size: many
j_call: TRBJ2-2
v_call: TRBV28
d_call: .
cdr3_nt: TGTGCCAGCAGGAGGACGGACTTGAACACCGGGGAGCTGTTTTTT
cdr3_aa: CASRRTDLNTGELFF

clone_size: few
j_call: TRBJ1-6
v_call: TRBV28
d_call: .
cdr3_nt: TGTGCCAGCAGTCAACAGGGAGACTATAATTCACCCCTCCACTTT
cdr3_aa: CASSQQGDYNSPLHF

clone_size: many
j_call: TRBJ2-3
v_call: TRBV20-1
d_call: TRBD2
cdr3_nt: TGCAGTGCTAGCAGGACTAGCGGGGGCCCGCCCTCGGGAGTCCCGCAGTATTTT
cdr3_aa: CSASRTSGGPPSGVPQYF

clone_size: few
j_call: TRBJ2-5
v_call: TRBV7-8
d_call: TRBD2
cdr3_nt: TGTGCCAGCAGCCCAACTCCGACTAGCGGGGCGGGGACCCAGTACTTC
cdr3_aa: CASSPTPTSGAGTQYF

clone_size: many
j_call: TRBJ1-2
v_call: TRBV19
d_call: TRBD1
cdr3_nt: TGTGCCAGTAGTTCGGACAGGGGAATCGGCTACACCTTC
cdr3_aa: CASSSDRGIGYTF

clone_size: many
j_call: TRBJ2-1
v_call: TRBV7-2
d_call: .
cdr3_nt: TGTGCCAGCAGCTTAGGTAGGGGGGCAAACAATGAGCAGTTCTTC
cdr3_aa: CASSLGRGANNEQFF

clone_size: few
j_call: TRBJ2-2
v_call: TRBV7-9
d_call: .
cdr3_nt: TGTGCCAGCAGCCCCCATCCTGCGGACACCGGGGAGCTGTTTTTT
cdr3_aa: CASSPHPADTGELFF

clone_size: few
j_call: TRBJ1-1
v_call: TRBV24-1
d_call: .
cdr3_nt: TGTGCCACCAGTGACCGGCCGGGGTCTGAAGCTTTCTTT
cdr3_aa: CATSDRPGSEAFF